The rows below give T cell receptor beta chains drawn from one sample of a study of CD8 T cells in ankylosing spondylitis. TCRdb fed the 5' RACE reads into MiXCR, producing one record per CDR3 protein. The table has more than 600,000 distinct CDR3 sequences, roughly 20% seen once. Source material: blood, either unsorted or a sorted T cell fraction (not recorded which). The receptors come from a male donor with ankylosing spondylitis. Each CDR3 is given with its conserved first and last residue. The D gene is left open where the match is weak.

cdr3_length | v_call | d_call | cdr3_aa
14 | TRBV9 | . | CASSVDSQYNEQFF
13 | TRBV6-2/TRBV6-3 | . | CASSSPGLNEQYF
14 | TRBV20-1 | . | CSALPLTGGGTQYF
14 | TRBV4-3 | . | CASSQILGGDVAFF
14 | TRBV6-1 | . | CASNGVRLGYGYTF
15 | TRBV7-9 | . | CASSLGDTPNYGYTF
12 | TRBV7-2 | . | CASSLAAGEQYF
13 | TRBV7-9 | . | CASSFGVLETQYF
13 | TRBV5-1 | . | CASSLDFRDEQYF
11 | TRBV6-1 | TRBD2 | CASSSGRTQYF
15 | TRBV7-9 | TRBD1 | CASSSGQGNTDTQYF
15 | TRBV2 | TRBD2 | CASSEGTSGGYEQYF
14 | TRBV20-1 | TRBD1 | CSASGTGGLKELFF
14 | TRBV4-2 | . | CASSLPGGSTEAFF
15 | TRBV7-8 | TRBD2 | CASSLDPSGVVTQYF
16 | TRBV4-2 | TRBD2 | CASSQELIAGYYEQYF
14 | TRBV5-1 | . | CASSLALEAYEQYF